One TCR beta chain is described in this entry. Measured with immunoSEQ multiplex PCR; TCRdb has only the in-frame clones, and not every one. Of about 85,000 clones listed, 80% to 95% are singletons. The data derive from a study of T cell changes during pregnancy in multiple sclerosis. The length of the CDR3 is 17 residues. The sample in question was peripheral blood, obtained in the first trimester of pregnancy. This chain links TRBV21-1 with TRBJ1-5. TRBV21-1 is designated a pseudogene. This TCR derives from a female donor with multiple sclerosis, enrolled in a pregnancy study. In DNA, the CDR3 is TGTGCCAGCAGCCCCCCAAAGGGAGGGGACTACAATCAGCCCCAGCATTTT. Its protein product is CASSPPKGGDYNQPQHF.